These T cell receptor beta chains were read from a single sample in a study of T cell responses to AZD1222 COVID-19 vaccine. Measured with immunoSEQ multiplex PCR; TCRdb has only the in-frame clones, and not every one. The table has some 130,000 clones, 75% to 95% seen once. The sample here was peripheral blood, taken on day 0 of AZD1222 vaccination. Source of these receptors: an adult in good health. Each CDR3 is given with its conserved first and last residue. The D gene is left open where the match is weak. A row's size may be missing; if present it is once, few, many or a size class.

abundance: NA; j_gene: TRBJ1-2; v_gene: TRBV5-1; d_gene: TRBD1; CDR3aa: CASSTGQGGSYGYTF; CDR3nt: TGCGCCAGCAGCACCGGACAGGGAGGGTCCTATGGCTACACCTTC
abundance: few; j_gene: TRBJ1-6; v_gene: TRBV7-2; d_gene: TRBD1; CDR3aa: CAVFEGAHSPLHF; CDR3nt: TGTGCCGTCTTTGAGGGGGCTCATTCACCCCTCCACTTT
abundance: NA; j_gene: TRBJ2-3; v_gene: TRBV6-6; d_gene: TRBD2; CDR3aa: CASSPGLAPDTQYF; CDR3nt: TGTGCCAGCAGTCCGGGACTAGCGCCAGATACGCAGTATTTT
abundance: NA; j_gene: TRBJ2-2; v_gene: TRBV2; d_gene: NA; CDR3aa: CASRVGGAGELFF; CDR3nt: TGTGCCAGCAGAGTAGGTGGGGCCGGGGAGCTGTTTTTT
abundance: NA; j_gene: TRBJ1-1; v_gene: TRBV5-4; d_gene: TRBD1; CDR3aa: CASRGTGGFAFF; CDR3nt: TGTGCCAGCAGGGGGACAGGGGGCTTTGCTTTCTTT
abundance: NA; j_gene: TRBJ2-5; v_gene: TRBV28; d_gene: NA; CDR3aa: CASSSAGAREAQYF; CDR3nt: TGTGCCAGCAGTTCGGCGGGGGCGCGAGAGGCCCAGTACTTC
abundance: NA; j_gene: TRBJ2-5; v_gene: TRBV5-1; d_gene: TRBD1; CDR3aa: CASILIPGQAKETQYF; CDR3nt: TGCGCCAGCATCCTAATACCGGGACAGGCAAAAGAGACCCAGTACTTC
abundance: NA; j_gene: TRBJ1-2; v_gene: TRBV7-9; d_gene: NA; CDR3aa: CASTGAYYGYTF; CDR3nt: TGTGCCAGCACTGGGGCGTACTATGGCTACACCTTC
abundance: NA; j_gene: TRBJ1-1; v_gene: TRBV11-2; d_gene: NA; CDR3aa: CASSPMPRAEAFF; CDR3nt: TGTGCCAGCAGCCCTATGCCTCGGGCTGAAGCTTTCTTT
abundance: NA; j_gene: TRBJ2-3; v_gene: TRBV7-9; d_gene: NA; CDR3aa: CASSLDQTTDTQYF; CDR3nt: TGTGCCAGCAGCCTGGATCAGACCACAGATACGCAGTATTTT
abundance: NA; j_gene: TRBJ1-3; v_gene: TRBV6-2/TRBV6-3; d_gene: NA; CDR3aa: CASSYSGGFRSGNTIYF; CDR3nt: TGTGCCAGCAGTTACTCCGGCGGGTTTAGATCTGGAAACACCATATATTTT
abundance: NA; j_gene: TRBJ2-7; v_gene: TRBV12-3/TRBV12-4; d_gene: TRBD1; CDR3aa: CASRRTGLDEQYF; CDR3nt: TGTGCCAGCAGACGGACAGGGCTTGACGAGCAGTACTTC
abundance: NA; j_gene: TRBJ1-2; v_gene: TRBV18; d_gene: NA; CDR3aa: CASSPTGGGENGYTF; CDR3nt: TGTGCCAGCTCACCCACCGGCGGGGGGGAAAATGGCTACACCTTC
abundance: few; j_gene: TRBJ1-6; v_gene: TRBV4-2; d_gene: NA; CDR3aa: CATRASSYNSPLHF; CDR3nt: TGTGCGACCCGGGCCAGCTCCTATAATTCACCCCTCCACTTT
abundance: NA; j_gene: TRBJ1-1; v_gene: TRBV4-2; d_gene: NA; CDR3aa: CASSQVGGNTEAFF; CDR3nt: TGTGCCAGCAGCCAAGTCGGGGGAAACACTGAAGCTTTCTTT
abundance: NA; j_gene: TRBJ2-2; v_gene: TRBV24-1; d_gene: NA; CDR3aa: CATSDLRDGNTGELFF; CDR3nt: TGTGCCACCAGTGATTTGCGGGACGGGAACACCGGGGAGCTGTTTTTT
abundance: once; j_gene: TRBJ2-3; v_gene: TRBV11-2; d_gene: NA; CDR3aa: CASSFTMPDTQYF; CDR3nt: TGTGCCAGCAGCTTTACTATGCCAGATACGCAGTATTTT
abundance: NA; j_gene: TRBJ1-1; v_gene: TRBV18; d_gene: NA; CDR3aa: CASAIEGSYTEAFF; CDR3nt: TGTGCCAGCGCGATAGAGGGGTCTTACACTGAAGCTTTCTTT
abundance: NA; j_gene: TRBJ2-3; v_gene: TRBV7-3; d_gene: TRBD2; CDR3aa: CASSSPGLAGGSTDTQYF; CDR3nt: TGTGCCAGCAGCTCCCCGGGACTAGCGGGGGGTAGCACAGATACGCAGTATTTT
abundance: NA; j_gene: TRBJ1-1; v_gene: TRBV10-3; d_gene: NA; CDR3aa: CASGGRVGANTEAFF; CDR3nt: TGTGCCTCCGGGGGCCGGGTGGGCGCGAACACTGAAGCTTTCTTT
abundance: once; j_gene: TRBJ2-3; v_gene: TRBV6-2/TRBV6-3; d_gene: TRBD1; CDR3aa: CASSPVNRGPADTQYF; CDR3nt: TGTGCCAGCAGTCCCGTTAACAGGGGGCCGGCTGATACGCAGTATTTT
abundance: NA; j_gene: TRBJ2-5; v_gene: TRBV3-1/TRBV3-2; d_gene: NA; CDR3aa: CASSPQGETQYF; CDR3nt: TGTGCCAGCAGCCCCCAGGGTGAGACCCAGTACTTC
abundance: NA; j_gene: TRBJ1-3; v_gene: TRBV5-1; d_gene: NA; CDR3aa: CASSLASGASSGNTIYF; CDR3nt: TGCGCCAGCAGCTTGGCCTCAGGGGCTTCCTCTGGAAACACCATATATTTT
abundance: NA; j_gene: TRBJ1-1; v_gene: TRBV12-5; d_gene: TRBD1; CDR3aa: CASGRGQASTEAFF; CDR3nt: TGTGCTAGTGGTCGGGGACAGGCCAGCACTGAAGCTTTCTTT
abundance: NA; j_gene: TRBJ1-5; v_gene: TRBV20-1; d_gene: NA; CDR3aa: CSASYRENQPQHF; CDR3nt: TGCAGTGCTAGTTACAGGGAGAATCAGCCCCAGCATTTT
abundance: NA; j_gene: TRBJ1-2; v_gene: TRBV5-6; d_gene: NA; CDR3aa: CASSLYEGGYTF; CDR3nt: TGTGCCAGCAGCTTGTACGAGGGGGGCTACACCTTC
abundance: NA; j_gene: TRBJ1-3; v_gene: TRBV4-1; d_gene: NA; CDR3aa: CASSQEAVSGNTIYF; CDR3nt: TGCGCCAGCAGCCAAGAGGCCGTCTCTGGAAACACCATATATTTT
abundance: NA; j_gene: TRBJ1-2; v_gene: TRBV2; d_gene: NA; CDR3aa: CASSENNLGYTF; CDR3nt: TGTGCCAGCAGTGAGAACAACCTGGGCTACACCTTC
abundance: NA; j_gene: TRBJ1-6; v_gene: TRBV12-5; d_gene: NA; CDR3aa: CASGLANQGRSSYNSPLHF; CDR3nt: TGTGCTAGTGGTTTGGCCAATCAGGGCCGCAGCTCCTATAATTCACCCCTCCACTTT
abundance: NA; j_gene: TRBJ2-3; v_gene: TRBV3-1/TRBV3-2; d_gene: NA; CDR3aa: CASRGGGDTQYF; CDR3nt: TGTGCCAGCCGAGGGGGGGGAGATACGCAGTATTTT
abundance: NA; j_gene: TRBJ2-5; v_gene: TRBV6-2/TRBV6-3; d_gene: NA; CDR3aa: CASSYSPRGVETQYF; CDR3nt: TGTGCCAGCAGTTACTCGCCGAGAGGGGTGGAGACCCAGTACTTC
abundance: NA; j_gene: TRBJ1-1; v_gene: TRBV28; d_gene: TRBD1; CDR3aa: CASSWPVGGGAKGTEAFF; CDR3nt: TGTGCCAGCAGCTGGCCCGTGGGAGGGGGCGCAAAGGGCACTGAAGCTTTCTTT
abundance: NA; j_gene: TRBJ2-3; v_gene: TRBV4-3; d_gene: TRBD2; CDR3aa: CASSQDHTGGQFTQYF; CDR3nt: TGCGCCAGCAGCCAAGATCACACGGGGGGGCAGTTTACGCAGTATTTT
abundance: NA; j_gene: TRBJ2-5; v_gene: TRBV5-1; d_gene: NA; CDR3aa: CASSRGQQETQYF; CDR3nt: TGCGCCAGCAGCAGGGGCCAACAAGAGACCCAGTACTTC
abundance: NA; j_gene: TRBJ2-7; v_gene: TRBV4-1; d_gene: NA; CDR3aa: CASSQDSAANSYEQYF; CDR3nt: TGCGCCAGCAGCCAAGATTCGGCAGCGAACTCCTACGAGCAGTACTTC
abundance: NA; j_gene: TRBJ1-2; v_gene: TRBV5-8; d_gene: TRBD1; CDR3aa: CASSLGDSWGYTF; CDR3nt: TGTGCCAGCAGCTTGGGGGACAGTTGGGGCTACACCTTC
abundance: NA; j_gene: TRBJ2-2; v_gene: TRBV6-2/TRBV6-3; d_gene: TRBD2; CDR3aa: CASSRTSGSLGELFF; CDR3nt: TGTGCCAGCAGCAGGACTAGCGGGTCCCTTGGGGAGCTGTTTTTT
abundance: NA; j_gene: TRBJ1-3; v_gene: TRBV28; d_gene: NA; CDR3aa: CASSSFSTGRNTIYF; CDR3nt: TGTGCCAGCAGTTCTTTTTCGACAGGCAGAAACACCATATATTTT
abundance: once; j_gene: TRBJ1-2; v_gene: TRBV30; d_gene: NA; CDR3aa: CAWSPPGPPNYGYTF; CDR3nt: TGTGCCTGGAGTCCCCCGGGACCGCCGAACTATGGCTACACCTTC
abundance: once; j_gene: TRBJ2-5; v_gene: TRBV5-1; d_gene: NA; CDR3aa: CASRVDWRPQETQYF; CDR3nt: TGCGCCAGCAGAGTGGATTGGAGGCCCCAAGAGACCCAGTACTTC
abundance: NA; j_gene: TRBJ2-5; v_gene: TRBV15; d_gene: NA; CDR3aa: CATSRDRAVGETQYF; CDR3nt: TGTGCCACCAGCAGAGATCGGGCAGTCGGGGAGACCCAGTACTTC
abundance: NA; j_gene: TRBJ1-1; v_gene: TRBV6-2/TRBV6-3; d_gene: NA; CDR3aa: CASSYFGGTNTEAFF; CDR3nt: TGTGCCAGCAGTTACTTCGGGGGTACAAACACTGAAGCTTTCTTT
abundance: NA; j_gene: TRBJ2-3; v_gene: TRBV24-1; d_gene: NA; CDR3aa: CATSDPLRPDTQYF; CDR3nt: TGTGCCACCAGTGATCCATTACGCCCAGATACGCAGTATTTT
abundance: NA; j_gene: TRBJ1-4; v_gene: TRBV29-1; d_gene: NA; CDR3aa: CSALLVGGGEKLFF; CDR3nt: TGCAGCGCCCTTCTGGTGGGAGGGGGTGAAAAACTGTTTTTT
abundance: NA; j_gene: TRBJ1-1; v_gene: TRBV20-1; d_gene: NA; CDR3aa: CSASPGTVHTEAFF; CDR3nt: TGCAGTGCTAGTCCCGGGACCGTACACACTGAAGCTTTCTTT
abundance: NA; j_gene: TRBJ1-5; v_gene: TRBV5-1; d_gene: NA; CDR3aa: CASSLGQNSNQPQHF; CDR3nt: TGCGCCAGCAGCTTGGGTCAGAATAGCAATCAGCCCCAGCATTTT
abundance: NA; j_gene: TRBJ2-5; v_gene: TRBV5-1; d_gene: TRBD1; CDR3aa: CASNPGQVSETQYF; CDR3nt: TGCGCCAGCAACCCGGGACAGGTGTCAGAGACCCAGTACTTC
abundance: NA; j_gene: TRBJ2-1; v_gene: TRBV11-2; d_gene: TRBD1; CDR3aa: CASSLDRGQAQGFF; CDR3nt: TGTGCCAGCAGCTTAGATAGGGGACAGGCACAGGGGTTCTTC
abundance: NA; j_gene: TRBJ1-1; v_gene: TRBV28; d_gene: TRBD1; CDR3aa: CASSPYGQGRGNTEAFF; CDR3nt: TGTGCCAGCAGTCCATACGGACAGGGTAGAGGGAACACTGAAGCTTTCTTT
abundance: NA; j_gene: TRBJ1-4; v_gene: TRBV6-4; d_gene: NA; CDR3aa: CASSPGGGSQEKLFF; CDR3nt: TGTGCCAGCAGTCCCGGCGGCGGCAGTCAGGAAAAACTGTTTTTT
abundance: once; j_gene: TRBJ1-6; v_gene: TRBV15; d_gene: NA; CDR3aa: CATSRDEAGRIPYNSPLHF; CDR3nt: TGTGCCACCAGCAGAGATGAGGCAGGCCGGATCCCCTATAATTCACCCCTCCACTTT
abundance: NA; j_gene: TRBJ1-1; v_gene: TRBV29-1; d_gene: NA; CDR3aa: CSVASNTEAFF; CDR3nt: TGCAGCGTTGCGTCGAACACTGAAGCTTTCTTT
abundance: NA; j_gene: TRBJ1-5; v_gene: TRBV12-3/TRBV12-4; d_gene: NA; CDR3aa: CASSLAENQPQHF; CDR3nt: TGTGCCAGCAGTTTAGCGGAGAATCAGCCCCAGCATTTT
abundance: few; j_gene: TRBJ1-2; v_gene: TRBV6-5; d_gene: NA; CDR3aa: CASSFGVFYGYTF; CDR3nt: TGTGCCAGCAGTTTTGGGGTTTTCTATGGCTACACCTTC
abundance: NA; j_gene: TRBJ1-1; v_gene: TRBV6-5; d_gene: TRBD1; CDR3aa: CASSYFGQGTTEAFF; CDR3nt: TGTGCCAGCAGTTACTTTGGACAGGGGACCACTGAAGCTTTCTTT
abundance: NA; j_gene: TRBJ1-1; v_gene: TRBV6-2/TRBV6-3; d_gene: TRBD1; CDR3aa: CASSYGIRGLNTEAFF; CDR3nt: TGTGCCAGCAGTTACGGTATAAGGGGGCTTAACACTGAAGCTTTCTTT
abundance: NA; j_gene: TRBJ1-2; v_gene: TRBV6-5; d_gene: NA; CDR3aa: CASSYSEDYGYTF; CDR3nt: TGTGCCAGCAGTTATTCGGAAGACTATGGCTACACCTTC
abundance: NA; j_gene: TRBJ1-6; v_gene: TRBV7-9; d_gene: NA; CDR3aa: CASRRGQMNSPLHF; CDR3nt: TGTGCCAGCAGGCGCGGACAGATGAATTCACCCCTCCACTTT